The text below deals with one T cell receptor beta chain. This CDR3 comprises 14 residues. The V gene end was trimmed by 5 bases and the J gene end by 4 bases; junction bases not matched to a gene: 8. CDR1 and CDR2 from the germline V gene are MNHEY and SMNVEV (reference sequence). These data come from a study of blood T cell repertoires in COVID-19. Background on the study: COVID-19 samples from acute and convalescent phases originated in the United States, Italy and Spain. Sample material is recorded as cDNA or gDNA derived from T cells, B-cell-depleted T cells, or PBMCs.

The assay was immunoSEQ multiplex PCR, and TCRdb's table has in-frame clones only and misses some. The table records about 290,000 clones, roughly 89% of them present only once. This TCR came from a woman in her thirties with COVID-19, enrolled during active disease. The chain links TRBV27 to TRBJ2-7, with 7 bases fitting TRBD1. The sample taken for sequencing was peripheral blood. Here the CDR3 DNA reads TGTGCCAGCAGTGAGATGGGGACAGATTACGAGCAGTACTTC. It codes for CASSEMGTDYEQYF.